The sequence of this T cell receptor (beta chain) was determined in a study of blood T cell repertoires in COVID-19. Looked up from germline, CDR1 is SEHNR and CDR2 is FQNEAQ (reference sequence). The CDR3 is 15 residues long. The V end lost 6 bases, the J end lost 7 bases, and 19 bases lay between the germline ends. The authors' processing: The assay estimated nucleated cells by amplifying reference gene primers. Using immunoSEQ multiplex PCR, the repertoire was profiled, and TCRdb retains in-frame clones only, with some absent. Clonal size and the V and J genes are those of that table, whereas D and trimming came from the DNA. Here the sample spans under 200,000 clones, approximately 91% being singletons.

This receptor was identified in a man between 18 and 35 years old with acute or convalescent COVID-19. The chain carries TRBV7-9 and TRBJ1-5, with D possibly matching TRBD1 (6 bases). Sequencing used peripheral blood. The CDR3 DNA is TGTGCCAGCAGTCCCGGATCGGGGGGCCGGCAGCCCCAGCATTTT. Its translation: CASSPGSGGRQPQHF.